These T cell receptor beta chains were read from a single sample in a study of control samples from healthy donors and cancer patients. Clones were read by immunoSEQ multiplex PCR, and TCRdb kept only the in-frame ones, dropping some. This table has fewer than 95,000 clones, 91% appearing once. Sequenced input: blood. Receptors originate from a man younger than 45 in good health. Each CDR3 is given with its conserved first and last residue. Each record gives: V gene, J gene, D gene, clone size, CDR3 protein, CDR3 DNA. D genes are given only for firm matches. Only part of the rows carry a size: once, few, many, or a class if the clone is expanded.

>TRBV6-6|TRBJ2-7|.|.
CASSFSGLSYEQYF
TGTGCCAGCAGTTTCTCCGGCCTATCCTACGAGCAGTACTTC
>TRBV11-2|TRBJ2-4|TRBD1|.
CASSLSGTGGTNIQYF
TGTGCCAGCAGCTTGTCCGGGACAGGGGGCACGAACATTCAGTACTTC
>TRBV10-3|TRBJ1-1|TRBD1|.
CAISETGGTEAFF
TGTGCCATCAGCGAAACAGGGGGCACCGAAGCTTTCTTT
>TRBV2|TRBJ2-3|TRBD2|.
CASSEAGTSGRLTDTQYF
TGTGCCAGCAGTGAAGCAGGGACTAGCGGGCGTCTCACAGATACGCAGTATTTT
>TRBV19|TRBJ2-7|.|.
CASSIAGAREQYF
TGTGCCAGTAGTATAGCTGGGGCCCGGGAGCAGTACTTC
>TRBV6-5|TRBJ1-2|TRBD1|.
CASSSTSGTGGDGYTF
TGTGCCAGCAGTTCCACCTCCGGGACAGGGGGCGACGGCTACACCTTC
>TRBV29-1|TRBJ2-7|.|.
CSVALRGREQYF
TGCAGCGTCGCCCTGCGGGGGCGAGAGCAGTACTTC
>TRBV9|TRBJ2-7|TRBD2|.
CASSRGGTFDEQYF
TGTGCCAGCTCTCGGGGGGGCACCTTCGACGAGCAGTACTTC
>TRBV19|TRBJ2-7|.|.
CASSAGIAYEQYF
TGTGCCAGTAGTGCCGGGATAGCCTACGAGCAGTACTTC
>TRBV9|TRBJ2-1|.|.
CASSPDQSSYNEQFF
TGTGCCAGCAGCCCCGACCAGAGCTCCTACAATGAGCAGTTCTTC
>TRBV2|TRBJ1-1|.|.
CASTGGSGGLNTEAFF
TGTGCCAGCACAGGAGGTAGTGGGGGATTGAACACTGAAGCTTTCTTT
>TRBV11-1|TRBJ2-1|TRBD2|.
CASSLAERDLNEQFF
TGTGCCAGCAGCTTAGCCGAGCGGGACCTGAATGAGCAGTTCTTC
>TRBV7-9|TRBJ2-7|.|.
CASSFPPVDEQYF
TGTGCCAGCAGCTTTCCCCCGGTGGACGAGCAGTACTTC
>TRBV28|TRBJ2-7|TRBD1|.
CASSTRDSSYEQYF
TGTGCCAGCAGTACCCGGGACAGTTCCTACGAGCAGTACTTC
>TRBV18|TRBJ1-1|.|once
CASSPLEMNTEAFF
TGTGCCAGCTCACCTCTGGAGATGAACACTGAAGCTTTCTTT
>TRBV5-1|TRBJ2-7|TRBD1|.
CASSLLRDRSYEQYF
TGCGCCAGCAGCTTGCTCAGGGACAGATCCTACGAGCAGTACTTC
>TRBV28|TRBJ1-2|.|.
CASSLFGSNYGYTF
TGTGCCAGCAGTTTATTCGGTTCAAACTATGGCTACACCTTC
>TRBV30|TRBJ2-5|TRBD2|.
CAWSRTSGGRTQYF
TGTGCCTGGAGTAGGACTAGCGGGGGGAGGACCCAGTACTTC
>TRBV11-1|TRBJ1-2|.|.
CASRGGVGYGYTF
TGTGCCAGCAGAGGTGGGGTTGGCTATGGCTACACCTTC
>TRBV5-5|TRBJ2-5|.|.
CASSLEGGIVETQYF
TGTGCCAGCAGCTTGGAGGGGGGTATCGTGGAGACCCAGTACTTC
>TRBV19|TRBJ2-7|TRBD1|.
CASSIGQGAYEQYF
TGTGCCAGTAGTATCGGACAGGGGGCCTACGAGCAGTACTTC
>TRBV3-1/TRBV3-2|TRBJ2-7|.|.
CASSQEGTYEQYF
TGTGCCAGCAGCCAAGAGGGGACCTACGAGCAGTACTTC
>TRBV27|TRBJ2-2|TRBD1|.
CASSLSDRGAGELFF
TGTGCCAGCAGTTTATCGGACAGGGGGGCCGGGGAGCTGTTTTTT
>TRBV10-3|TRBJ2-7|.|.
CAIGVGRGVYEQYF
TGTGCCATCGGTGTAGGCAGGGGCGTCTACGAGCAGTACTTC
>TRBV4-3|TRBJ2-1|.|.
CASSQGTQIGNEQFF
TGCGCCAGCAGCCAGGGGACTCAGATAGGCAATGAGCAGTTCTTC
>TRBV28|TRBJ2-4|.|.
CASSITGTPAKNIQYF
TGTGCCAGCAGTATTACCGGGACACCTGCCAAAAACATTCAGTACTTC
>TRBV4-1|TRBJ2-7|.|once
CASSQDQVAESSYEQYF
TGCGCCAGCAGCCAAGATCAAGTGGCTGAGAGCTCCTACGAGCAGTACTTC
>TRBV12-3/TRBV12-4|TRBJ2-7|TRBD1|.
CASSGTGFYEQYF
TGTGCCAGCAGCGGGACAGGATTTTACGAGCAGTACTTC
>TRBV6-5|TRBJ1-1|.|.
CASSHPRGNTEAFF
TGTGCCAGCAGTCACCCTCGGGGGAACACTGAAGCTTTCTTT
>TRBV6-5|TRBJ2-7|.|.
CASISTYEQYF
TGTGCCAGCATAAGTACCTACGAGCAGTACTTC
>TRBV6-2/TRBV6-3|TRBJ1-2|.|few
CASSYSATGRYTF
TGTGCCAGCAGTTACTCGGCAACAGGTCGCTACACCTTC
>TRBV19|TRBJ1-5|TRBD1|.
CASSTLGRGDNQPQHF
TGTGCCAGTAGTACCCTCGGCAGGGGGGACAATCAGCCCCAGCATTTT
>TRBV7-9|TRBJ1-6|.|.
CASSPQGTYSPLHF
TGTGCCAGCAGCCCTCAGGGGACGTATTCACCCCTCCACTTT
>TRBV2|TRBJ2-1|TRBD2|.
CASSGGGSGNNEQFF
TGTGCCAGCAGTGGGGGGGGGTCGGGAAACAATGAGCAGTTCTTC
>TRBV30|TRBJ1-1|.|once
CAWTLRATSFMNTEAFF
TGTGCCTGGACCCTCCGGGCCACTTCCTTCATGAACACTGAAGCTTTCTTT
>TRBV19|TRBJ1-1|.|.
CASSIASWTGIGLNTEAFF
TGTGCCAGTAGTATAGCTTCGTGGACGGGGATTGGTCTGAACACTGAAGCTTTCTTT
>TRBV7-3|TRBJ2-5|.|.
CASSLGGGLGETQYF
TGTGCCAGCAGCTTAGGTGGGGGTTTAGGAGAGACCCAGTACTTC
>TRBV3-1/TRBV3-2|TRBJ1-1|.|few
CASSQEGLEAFF
TGTGCCAGCAGCCAAGAGGGCCTTGAAGCTTTCTTT
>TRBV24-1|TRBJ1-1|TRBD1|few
CATSGGQGAGTEAFF
TGTGCCACCAGTGGGGGACAGGGGGCGGGGACTGAAGCTTTCTTT
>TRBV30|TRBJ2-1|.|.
CAWSVLGIASYNEQFF
TGTGCCTGGAGTGTATTAGGGATCGCCTCCTACAATGAGCAGTTCTTC
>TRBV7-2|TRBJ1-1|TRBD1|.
CASSWTGGSTEAFF
TGTGCCAGCAGCTGGACAGGGGGAAGCACTGAAGCTTTCTTT
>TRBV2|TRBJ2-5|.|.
CASSGKGRETQYF
TGTGCCAGCAGTGGTAAGGGGAGGGAGACCCAGTACTTC
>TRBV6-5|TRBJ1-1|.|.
CASSYVGPNTEAFF
TGTGCCAGCAGTTACGTCGGACCCAACACTGAAGCTTTCTTT
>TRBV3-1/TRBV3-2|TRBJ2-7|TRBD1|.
CASSQGGQVKAYEQYF
TGTGCCAGCAGCCAAGGGGGACAGGTCAAGGCCTACGAGCAGTACTTC
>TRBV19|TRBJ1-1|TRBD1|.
CASSILRDSALIVAEAFF
TGTGCCAGTAGTATACTCCGGGACAGCGCACTTATTGTCGCTGAAGCTTTCTTT